What follows are 7 T cell receptor beta chains derived from one specimen sequenced in a study of blood T cell repertoires in COVID-19. The table came from immunoSEQ multiplex PCR; TCRdb's copy has only in-frame clones and leaves some out. The table shows around 300,000 clones, with 85% to 90% occurring only once. Sequencing used peripheral blood. The receptors here all came from a woman in her thirties or forties with acute or convalescent COVID-19.

This clone occurred once. The chain has TRBV7-2 and TRBJ1-4; the match to TRBD1 covers 7 bases. CDR1 and CDR2 (germline): SGHTA, FQGNSA. With 7 bases clipped from V and 6 bases from J, the junction kept 11 bases outside the gene matches. This CDR3 is 15 amino acids long. The CDR3 coding sequence is TGTGCCAGCAACCCAGGGGGACTTGCGGATGAAAAACTGTTTTTT. It codes for CASNPGGLADEKLFF.

This clone has only a few counts. J is TRBJ2-1 and V is TRBV18; possibly TRBD2 for D (6 bases). The germline CDR1 and CDR2 sequences are KGHSH and LQKENI. Trimming left V 2 bases short and J 2 bases short, with 13 bases between. This CDR3 is 16 amino acids long. As DNA, the CDR3 is TGTGCCAGCTCACCAAGCGGCGGGGTAGCCTACAATGAGCAGTTCTTC. Translation gives CASSPSGGVAYNEQFF.

This chain uses TRBV25-1 with TRBJ1-3, with D maybe TRBD1 (6 bases). CDR3 length: 15 amino acids. V was clipped by 5 bases and J by 8 bases, with 19 bases between them. Germline V gene data show CDR1 as MGHDK and CDR2 as SYGVNS. The CDR3 protein is CASSPKRTVGYTIYF. The CDR3 DNA is TGTGCCAGCAGTCCCAAAAGGACAGTTGGGTACACCATATATTTT.

This clone was detected a few times. The rearrangement links TRBV10-3 to TRBJ2-2, with D hard to call. The germline V gene has CDR1 ENHRY and CDR2 SYGVKD. The CDR3 loop spans 15 amino acids. Trimming left V 6 bases short and J 0 bases short, with 11 bases between. The CDR3 region has the DNA TGTGCCATCAGATCAGGCGCCTCGAACACCGGGGAGCTGTTTTTT. Encoded protein: CAIRSGASNTGELFF.

The J gene is TRBJ1-4, the V gene TRBV5-1; TRBD1 aligns across 7 bases. The CDR3 totals 14 residues. V lost 1 base, J lost 6 bases, and 3 bases stayed unmatched. CDR1 SGHRS and CDR2 YFSETQ come from the germline V gene. Here the CDR3 reads CASSLRTGYEKLFF. CDR3 bases: TGCGCCAGCAGCTTGAGGACAGGATATGAAAAACTGTTTTTT.

This chain connects TRBV5-5 to TRBJ1-1; no firm D call. The CDR3 extends over 14 amino acids. Germline loops: CDR1 SGHKS, CDR2 YYEKEE (reference sequence). V lost 2 bases, J lost 1 base, and 9 bases lay in between. The CDR3 bases are TGTGCCAGCAGCTTAGATCCGGGGAACACTGAAGCTTTCTTT. Its translation is CASSLDPGNTEAFF.

V usage is TRBV4-2 and J usage is TRBJ1-2; no firm D call. This CDR3 has 14 amino acids. The V and J ends lost 0 bases and 5 bases respectively, with 10 bases between them. Germline assignment: CDR1 LGHNA and CDR2 YNFKEQ. This CDR3 reads CASSQDTRGYGYTF. The CDR3 coding sequence is TGTGCCAGCAGCCAAGATACGCGAGGGTATGGCTACACCTTC.